What follows are 5 T cell receptor beta chains derived from one specimen sequenced in a study of blood T cell repertoires in COVID-19. Assay used: immunoSEQ multiplex PCR; TCRdb lists only in-frame clones, some missing. The table has about 200,000 clones, 90% seen once. Sequenced input: peripheral blood. The receptor set was obtained from a man aged 50-60 years with acute or convalescent COVID-19.

The chain is built from TRBV6-4 and TRBJ1-1; 10 bases align to TRBD1. This CDR3 has 15 amino acids. Germline V gene data show CDR1 as MRHNA and CDR2 as SNTAGT. V shed 6 bases and J 4 bases; nucleotides not matched to a gene: 8. CDR3 sequence: CASSRDRGRFTEAFF. CDR3 DNA sequence: TGTGCCAGCAGCCGGGACAGGGGAAGATTCACTGAAGCTTTCTTT.

The chain uses TRBV18 and TRBJ2-1; TRBD1 matches at 7 bases. The CDR3 is 15 amino acids. The trim removed 6 bases at V and 2 bases at J, leaving 7 bases unmatched. CDR1 KGHSH and CDR2 LQKENI come from the germline V gene. The CDR3 is CASSPTGAPYNEQFF. The CDR3 DNA follows: TGTGCCAGCTCCCCTACAGGGGCCCCCTACAATGAGCAGTTCTTC.

The genes are TRBV5-4 and TRBJ2-1; tentatively, D is TRBD2 (6 bases). The length of the CDR3 is 13 residues. CDR1 is SGHNT and CDR2 is YYREEE in the germline V gene (reference sequence). V was pared by 2 bases and J by 8 bases, with 11 bases between. CDR3 loop: CASSFGGGDEQFF. In DNA form, the CDR3 reads TGTGCCAGCAGCTTTGGGGGAGGCGATGAGCAGTTCTTC.

This chain joins TRBV9 and TRBJ2-3, with 8 bases lining up with TRBD2. The germline V gene has CDR1 SGDLS and CDR2 YYNGEE. This CDR3 is built from 16 residues. After removal of 5 bases from V and 0 bases from J, the junction contained 8 bases not matched to a gene. CDR3 in amino acids: CASRPGRGVSTDTQYF. CDR3 in DNA: TGTGCCAGCAGGCCCGGGAGGGGGGTTAGCACAGATACGCAGTATTTT.

The chain carries TRBV5-1 and TRBJ2-3; 13 nucleotides agree with TRBD2. The germline CDR1 and CDR2 sequences are SGHRS and YFSETQ. This CDR3 has 19 amino acids. The V gene end was trimmed by 4 bases and the J gene end by 1 base; junction bases not matched to a gene: 12. The CDR3 coding sequence is TGCGCCAGCAGCACCTGGACTAGCGGGAGAGGGGGTGGCACAGATACGCAGTATTTT. Translated, it gives CASSTWTSGRGGGTDTQYF. Variable domain in full (rest from reference TRBV5-1 and TRBJ2-3): KAGVTQTPRYLIKTRGQQVTLSCSPISGHRSVSWYQQTPGQGLQFLFEYFSETQRNKGNFPGRFSGRQFSNSRSEMNVSTLELGDSALYLCASSTWTSGRGGGTDTQYFGPGTRLTVL.